This T cell receptor (beta chain) was recorded in a study of CD8 T cells in Susac syndrome. V gave up 2 bases and J gave up 3 bases; unmatched junction bases: 7. The CDR3 is 15 residues long. Germline CDR1 and CDR2: LGHDT and YNNKEL (reference sequence). CD8+ and CD4+ T cells from blood underwent TCR beta sequencing, which was carried out in a high-throughput format. Negative isolation yielded CD8+ and CD4+ T cells; FACS enriched TEMRA cells. Random hexamers were used to reverse transcribe the RNA input (roughly 0.5 to 1 ug). The TCR beta CDR3 was amplified by immunoSEQ multiplex PCR across 54 Vbeta, 13 Jbeta. Via MiXCR, TCRdb re-called the immunoSEQ multiplex PCR reads, giving one row per CDR3 protein. The sample includes 150,000 to 180,000 distinct CDR3 sequences, 95% to 96% seen only once; the top ten take 0.15%.

This receptor was identified in a human donor with multiple sclerosis. The chain recombines TRBV3-1 with TRBJ2-7, with 7 bases matching TRBD1. The sequenced sample consisted of CD8+ T cells from PBMCs. The CDR3 DNA is TGTGCCAGCAGCCAAAGGGACAGATCGGACTACGAGCAGTACTTC. Translated, it gives CASSQRDRSDYEQYF.